The 19 T cell receptor beta chains below all came from one sample that was sequenced in a study of CD8+ T cells in alopecia areata. Extracted RNA was reverse transcribed into cDNA, the sequencing template. The assay was immunoSEQ multiplex PCR, and TCRdb's table has in-frame clones only and misses some. The sample gives roughly 230,000 clones, around two fifths of which show up once; roughly 2.6% is in the top ten. Treatment denoted: oral pan-JAK inhibitor, 5-10 mg twice daily. The sample consisted of CD4+ T cells sorted from blood, taken at approximately week 39, from a patient treated with tofacitinib. The source is a human donor with alopecia areata.

CDR3: CRIEGDTSYNEQFF. CDR3 bases: TGCAGAATCGAGGGGGACACATCCTACAATGAGCAGTTCTTC. This rearrangement joins TRBV29-1 to TRBJ2-1; possible D gene TRBD1, 6 bases. The CDR3 contains 14 residues. CDR1 and CDR2 from the germline V gene are SQVTM and ANQGSEA.

The chain's CDR3 is CASSATAGEDTQYF. The CDR3 DNA follows: TGTGCCAGCAGCGCCACGGCAGGGGAGGATACGCAGTATTTT. The gene calls are TRBV5-4 and TRBJ2-3; possibly TRBD1 for D (6 bases). V shed 4 bases and J shed 6 bases, with 15 bases lying between them. The germline V gene encodes CDR1 SGHNT and CDR2 YYREEE (reference sequence). The CDR3 has 14 residues. Full variable domain (missing parts from reference TRBV5-4 and TRBJ2-3): ETGVTQSPTHLIKTRGQQVTLRCSSQSGHNTVSWYQQALGQGPQFIFQYYREEENGRGNFPPRFSGLQFPNYSSELNVNALELDDSALYLCASSATAGEDTQYFGPGTRLTVL.

The chain combines TRBV2 with TRBJ2-4; 8 bases line up with TRBD1. CDR1 SNHLY and CDR2 FYNNEI come from the germline V gene. This CDR3 has 12 amino acids. V gave up 6 bases and J gave up 8 bases; unmatched junction bases: 3. The CDR3 DNA reads TGTGCCAGCAGCGGACAGGGACACATTCAGTACTTC. It translates to CASSGQGHIQYF.

On this clone: Because it lacks the conserved phenylalanine or tryptophan at the end, this CDR3 is likely a read error. The DNA is left out, because the CDR3 cannot be placed on it with certainty; the CDR3 is given as TCRdb lists it. The chain uses TRBV7-3 and TRBJ2-7. Per germline, CDR1 SGHTA and CDR2 FQGTGA. The CDR3 length is 8 residues, termini included. CDR3 sequence reads: CAVLTISL.

The CDR3 DNA sequence: TGTGCCAGTAGTATAGGTCCTCGCTACGAGCAGTACTTC. Translation: CASSIGPRYEQYF. The gene calls are TRBV19 and TRBJ2-7; D not certain. Trimming stripped 1 base from V and 3 bases from J, with 7 bases between. Germline values: CDR1 LNHDA, CDR2 SQIVND (reference sequence). The CDR3 is made up of 13 amino acids.

This clone was detected only a few times. J is TRBJ2-7 and V is TRBV5-1, with D possibly TRBD2 on 5 matching bases. Trimming left V 7 bases short and J 2 bases short, with 16 bases between. The germline CDR1 and CDR2 sequences are SGHRS and YFSETQ. The CDR3 length is 14 residues. The CDR3 reads CASAQAGGPYEQYF. Here the CDR3 DNA reads TGCGCCAGCGCTCAGGCGGGCGGCCCCTACGAGCAGTACTTC.

The sample holds a few counts of this clone. CDR3 bases: TGTGCCAGCTCACCCCTAACGGGGGAGACCCAGTACTTC. Protein sequence: CASSPLTGETQYF. The rearrangement links TRBV18 to TRBJ2-5; D may be TRBD2 (5 bases). V was clipped by 3 bases and J by 5 bases, with 10 bases between them. CDR3 length: 13 residues. The germline V gene encodes CDR1 KGHSH and CDR2 LQKENI.

Only a few counts were recorded for this clone. This chain connects TRBV10-3 to TRBJ2-5; TRBD2 agrees at 7 bases. The V and J ends lost 4 bases and 4 bases, in that order; junction bases with no gene match: 6. The CDR3 sequence is 14 residues long. Germline lookup yields CDR1 ENHRY and CDR2 SYGVKD. CDR3 DNA sequence: TGTGCCATCAGTGCAGGCAGGGAGGGAGAGACCCAGTACTTC. Its translation: CAISAGREGETQYF.

The V gene is TRBV30, the J gene TRBJ2-1, with D possibly matching TRBD2 (6 bases). Germline CDR1 GTSNPN, CDR2 SVGIG (reference sequence). V was trimmed by 1 base and J by 14 bases, leaving 15 bases between them. CDR3 length equals 12 residues. In nucleotides, the CDR3 is TGTGCCTGGAGTGGATTCCGGACGGGGGAGTTCTTC. Protein: CAWSGFRTGEFF.

This chain links TRBV2 with TRBJ2-3, with TRBD2 as a possible D gene (6 bases). V shed 9 bases and J shed 3 bases, with 19 bases lying between them. CDR3 length equals 15 residues. Germline CDR1 reads SNHLY; CDR2 reads FYNNEI. This CDR3 is CASSLAGSETDTQYF. DNA for the CDR3: TGTGCCAGTAGCCTAGCCGGGAGCGAAACAGATACGCAGTATTTT. Supplemented by reference TRBV2 and TRBJ2-3, the full variable domain reads EPEVTQTPSHQVTQMGQEVILRCVPISNHLYFYWYRQILGQKVEFLVSFYNNEISEKSEIFDDQFSVERPDGSNFTLKIRSTKLEDSAMYFCASSLAGSETDTQYFGPGTRLTVL.

The chain employs TRBV30 and TRBJ1-2; no definite D call. Germline lookup yields CDR1 GTSNPN and CDR2 SVGIG (reference sequence). This CDR3 has 13 residues. Trimming removed 2 bases from V and 4 bases from J, with 11 bases in between. The CDR3 DNA is TGTGCCTGGAGTCCCGGCGGTGGCTATGGCTACACCTTC. It yields the protein CAWSPGGGYGYTF.

The chain joins TRBV10-3 to TRBJ2-7; 10 bases agree with TRBD1. CDR3 size: 14 residues. V trimming: 4 bases; J trimming: 5 bases; junction bases outside the gene matches: 5. Germline V gene data show CDR1 as ENHRY and CDR2 as SYGVKD. The DNA for the CDR3 is TGTGCCATCAGTGCCGGGACAGGGGAAGACGAGCAGTACTTC. Its protein is CAISAGTGEDEQYF.

The chain links TRBV2 to TRBJ2-1, with no clear D. From germline, CDR1 is SNHLY and CDR2 FYNNEI. This CDR3 spans 14 amino acids. V was cut by 11 bases and J by 1 base, with 15 bases left in between. CDR3: CASESGLSYNEQFF. Written as DNA, the CDR3 is TGTGCCTCAGAGTCCGGTCTGTCCTACAATGAGCAGTTCTTC.

The table lists this clone with a few counts. This chain connects TRBV30 to TRBJ2-3, with 10 nucleotides matching TRBD2. This CDR3 comprises 14 residues. From germline, CDR1 is GTSNPN and CDR2 SVGIG (reference sequence). The trim removed 5 bases at V and 5 bases at J, leaving 7 bases unmatched. For the CDR3, the DNA is TGTGCCTGGCGACTAGCGGGTGTGAGAGATACGCAGTATTTT. Protein product: CAWRLAGVRDTQYF.

The chain is built from TRBV10-3 and TRBJ2-5, with 8 bases aligning to TRBD2. The germline V gene has CDR1 ENHRY and CDR2 SYGVKD. The CDR3 extends over 13 amino acids. The V gene end was trimmed by 6 bases and the J gene end by 5 bases; junction bases not matched to a gene: 5. Here the CDR3 reads CAIRKRERETQYF. The CDR3 DNA is TGTGCCATCAGAAAGCGGGAGCGGGAGACCCAGTACTTC.

The chain joins TRBV18 to TRBJ2-6, with 8 positions matching TRBD1. V lost 8 bases, J lost 0 bases, and 6 bases stayed unmatched. The germline gives CDR1 KGHSH, CDR2 LQKENI. This CDR3 has 16 residues. As DNA, the CDR3 is TGTGCCAGCGCAGGACAGGGATCCTCTGGGGCCAACGTCCTGACTTTC. It translates to CASAGQGSSGANVLTF.

The chain recombines TRBV9 with TRBJ2-3; D remains ambiguous. V was trimmed by 0 bases and J by 4 bases, leaving 6 bases between them. The CDR3 loop spans 13 amino acids. Per germline, CDR1 SGDLS and CDR2 YYNGEE. The CDR3 region is CASSVGQPDTQYF. The CDR3 DNA is TGTGCCAGCAGCGTAGGGCAGCCAGATACGCAGTATTTT. Filled out from reference TRBV9 and TRBJ2-3, the complete variable domain reads DSGVTQTPKHLITATGQRVTLRCSPRSGDLSVYWYQQSLDQGLQFLIQYYNGEERAKGNILERFSAQQFPDLHSELNLSSLELGDSALYFCASSVGQPDTQYFGPGTRLTVL.

The CDR3 is CAWSVRGRLTNTF. CDR3 nucleotides: TGTGCCTGGAGTGTCCGGGGGAGGCTGACTAACACCTTC. The rearrangement links TRBV30 to TRBJ1-2, with a weak D call TRBD1 (5 bases). V lost 0 bases to trimming and J lost 12 bases, with 17 bases between them. This CDR3 has 13 residues. Germline assignment: CDR1 GTSNPN and CDR2 SVGIG (reference sequence).

This clone was picked up a small number of times. The chain employs TRBV20-1 and TRBJ2-7; 7 bases are a match to TRBD1. This CDR3 has 11 residues. V shed 6 bases and J 3 bases; nucleotides not matched to a gene: 2. CDR1 and CDR2 from the germline V gene are DFQATT and SNEGSKA (reference sequence). The CDR3 loop is CSARQGYEQYF. The CDR3 DNA reads TGCAGTGCCAGACAGGGCTACGAGCAGTACTTC.